This T cell receptor (beta chain) comes out of a study of T cell changes during pregnancy in multiple sclerosis. Trimming shortened V by 0 bases and J by 4 bases, and 14 bases separated the two germline ends. This CDR3 has 16 residues. Germline CDR1 and CDR2: SGHTA and FQGTGA. Profiled with immunoSEQ multiplex PCR; TCRdb holds only in-frame clones, not every one. The profile covers roughly 35,000 clones, with 90% appearing a single time and roughly 10% taken by the ten largest. This clonotype originated in a female donor with multiple sclerosis, enrolled in a pregnancy study. Sequencing was performed on CD8+ T cells from peripheral blood mononuclear cells, taken before pregnancy. The V call is TRBV7-3, the J call TRBJ2-3, with a weak D call TRBD1 (6 bases). Here the CDR3 DNA reads TGTGCCAGCAGCTTAACGGGACACCTTTCCCCAGATACGCAGTATTTT. This gives the protein CASSLTGHLSPDTQYF.